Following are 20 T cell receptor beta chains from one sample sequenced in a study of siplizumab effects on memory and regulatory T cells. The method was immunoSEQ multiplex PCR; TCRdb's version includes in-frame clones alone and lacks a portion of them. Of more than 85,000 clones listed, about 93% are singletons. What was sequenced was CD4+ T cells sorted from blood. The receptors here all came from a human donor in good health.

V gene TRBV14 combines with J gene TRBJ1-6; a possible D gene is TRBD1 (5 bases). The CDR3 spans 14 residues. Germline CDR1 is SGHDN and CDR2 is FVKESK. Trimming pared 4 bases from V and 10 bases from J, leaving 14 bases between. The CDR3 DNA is TGTGCCAGCAGCCCGGTGGGGGTTGGATCACCCCTCCACTTT. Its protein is CASSPVGVGSPLHF.

The CDR3 loop is CASSLDIVLSTEAFF. In DNA, the CDR3 is TGTGCCAGCAGCTTGGATATCGTCCTGTCCACTGAAGCTTTCTTT. The rearrangement uses TRBV5-4 and TRBJ1-1, with D hard to call. The CDR3 spans 15 residues. In germline, CDR1 is SGHNT, CDR2 YYREEE (reference sequence). V was pared by 0 bases and J by 4 bases, with 13 bases between.

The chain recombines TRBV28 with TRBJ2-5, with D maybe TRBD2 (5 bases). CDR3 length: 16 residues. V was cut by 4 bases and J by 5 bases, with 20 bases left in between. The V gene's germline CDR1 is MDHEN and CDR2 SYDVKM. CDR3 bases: TGTGCCAGCAGTTCCGCCGCGGGTCCGATGGGGGAGACCCAGTACTTC. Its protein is CASSSAAGPMGETQYF.

CDR3 DNA sequence: TGCGCCAGCAGCCAATTACCCGGGACTCCCACCGATACGCAGTATTTT. Translating gives CASSQLPGTPTDTQYF. This chain uses TRBV4-1 with TRBJ2-3, with a tentative D call TRBD2 (6 bases). V was trimmed by 2 bases and J by 6 bases, leaving 18 bases between them. This CDR3 is built from 16 residues. CDR1 MGHRA and CDR2 YSYEKL come from the germline V gene.

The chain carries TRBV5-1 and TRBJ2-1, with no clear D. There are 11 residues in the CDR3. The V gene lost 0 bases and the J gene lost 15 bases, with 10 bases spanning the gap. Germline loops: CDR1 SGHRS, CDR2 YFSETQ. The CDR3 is CASSLARVRFF. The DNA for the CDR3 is TGCGCCAGCAGCTTGGCTAGGGTGCGGTTCTTC.

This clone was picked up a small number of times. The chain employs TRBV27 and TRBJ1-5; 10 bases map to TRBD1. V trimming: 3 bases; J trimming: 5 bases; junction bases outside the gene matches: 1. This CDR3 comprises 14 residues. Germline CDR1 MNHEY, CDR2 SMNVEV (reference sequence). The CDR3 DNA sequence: TGTGCCAGCAGTTTTGGGACAGGGGATCAGCCCCAGCATTTT. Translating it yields CASSFGTGDQPQHF.

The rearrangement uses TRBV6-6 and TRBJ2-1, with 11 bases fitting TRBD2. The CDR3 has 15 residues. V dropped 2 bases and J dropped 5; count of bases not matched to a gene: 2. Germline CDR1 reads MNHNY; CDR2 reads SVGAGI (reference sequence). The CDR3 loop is CASSYTSGGHNEQFF. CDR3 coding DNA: TGTGCCAGCAGTTACACTAGCGGGGGACACAATGAGCAGTTCTTC.

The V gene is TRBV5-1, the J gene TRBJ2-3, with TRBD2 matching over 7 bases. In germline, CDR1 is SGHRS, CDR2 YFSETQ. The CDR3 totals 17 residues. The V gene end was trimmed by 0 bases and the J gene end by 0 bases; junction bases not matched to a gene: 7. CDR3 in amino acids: CASSLGASGTSTDTQYF. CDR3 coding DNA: TGCGCCAGCAGCTTGGGGGCGAGCGGGACTAGCACAGATACGCAGTATTTT.

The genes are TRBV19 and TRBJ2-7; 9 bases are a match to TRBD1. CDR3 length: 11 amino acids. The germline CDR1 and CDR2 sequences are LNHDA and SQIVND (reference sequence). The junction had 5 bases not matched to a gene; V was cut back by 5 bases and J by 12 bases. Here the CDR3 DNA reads TGTGCCAGTAGTGTGGGGACAGGGCGGTACTTC. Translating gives CASSVGTGRYF.

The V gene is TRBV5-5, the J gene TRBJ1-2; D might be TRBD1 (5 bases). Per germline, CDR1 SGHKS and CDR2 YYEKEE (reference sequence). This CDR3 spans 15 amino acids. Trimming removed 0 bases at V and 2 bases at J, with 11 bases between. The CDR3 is CASSLGRQRNYGYTF. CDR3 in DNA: TGTGCCAGCAGCTTGGGGCGACAGAGGAACTATGGCTACACCTTC.

The CDR3 is CASTMLRGAGTEAFF. CDR3 nucleotide sequence: TGTGCCAGCACCATGCTAAGGGGCGCGGGGACTGAAGCTTTCTTT. The rearrangement joins TRBV28 to TRBJ1-1; perhaps TRBD1 as D (5 bases). The CDR3 totals 15 residues. Trimming removed 7 bases from V and 5 bases from J, with 20 bases in between. Germline CDR1 MDHEN, CDR2 SYDVKM.

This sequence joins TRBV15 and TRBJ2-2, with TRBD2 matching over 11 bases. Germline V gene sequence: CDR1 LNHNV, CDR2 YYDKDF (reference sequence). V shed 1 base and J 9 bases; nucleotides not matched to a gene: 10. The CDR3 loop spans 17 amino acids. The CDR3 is CATSRGHSGRAFRELFF. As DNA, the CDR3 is TGTGCCACCAGCAGAGGACATAGCGGGAGGGCCTTTAGGGAGCTGTTTTTT.

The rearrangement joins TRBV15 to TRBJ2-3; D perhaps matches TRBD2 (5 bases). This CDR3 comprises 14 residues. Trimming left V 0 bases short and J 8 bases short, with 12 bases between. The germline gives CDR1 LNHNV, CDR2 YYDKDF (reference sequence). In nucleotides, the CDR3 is TGTGCCACCAGCAGAGATTTTACCGAGGGTACGCAGTATTTT. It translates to CATSRDFTEGTQYF.

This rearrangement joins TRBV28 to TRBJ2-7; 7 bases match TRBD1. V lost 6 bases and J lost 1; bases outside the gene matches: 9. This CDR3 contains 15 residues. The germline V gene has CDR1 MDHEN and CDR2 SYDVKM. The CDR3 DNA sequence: TGTGCCAGCAGCAACCGGGGACAGCGTTCCTACGAGCAGTACTTC. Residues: CASSNRGQRSYEQYF.

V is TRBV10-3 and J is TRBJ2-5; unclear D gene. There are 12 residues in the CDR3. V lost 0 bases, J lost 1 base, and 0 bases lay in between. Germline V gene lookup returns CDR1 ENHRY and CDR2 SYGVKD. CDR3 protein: CAISESQETQYF. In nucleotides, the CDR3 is TGTGCCATCAGTGAGTCCCAAGAGACCCAGTACTTC.

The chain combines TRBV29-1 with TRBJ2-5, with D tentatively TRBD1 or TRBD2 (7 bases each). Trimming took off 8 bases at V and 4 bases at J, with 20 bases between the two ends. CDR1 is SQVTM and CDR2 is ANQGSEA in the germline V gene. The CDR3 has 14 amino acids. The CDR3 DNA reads TGCAGCTCCAAACAGGGGAGGGGGCGAGAGACCCAGTACTTC. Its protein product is CSSKQGRGRETQYF.

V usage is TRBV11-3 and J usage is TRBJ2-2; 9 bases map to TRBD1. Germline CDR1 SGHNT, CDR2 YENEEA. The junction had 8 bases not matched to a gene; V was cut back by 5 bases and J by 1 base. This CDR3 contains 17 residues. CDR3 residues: CASSPRKGQGNTGELFF. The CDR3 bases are TGTGCCAGCAGCCCCCGAAAGGGACAGGGGAACACCGGGGAGCTGTTTTTT.

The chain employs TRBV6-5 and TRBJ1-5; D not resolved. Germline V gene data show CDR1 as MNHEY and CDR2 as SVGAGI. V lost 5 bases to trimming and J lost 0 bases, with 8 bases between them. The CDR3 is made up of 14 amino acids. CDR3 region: CASSQQYSNQPQHF. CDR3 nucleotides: TGTGCCAGCAGTCAACAGTATAGCAATCAGCCCCAGCATTTT.

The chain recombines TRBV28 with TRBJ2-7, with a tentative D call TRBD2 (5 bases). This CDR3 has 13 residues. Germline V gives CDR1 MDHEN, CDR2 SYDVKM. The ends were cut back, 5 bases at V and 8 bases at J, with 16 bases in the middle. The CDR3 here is CASSPPRGLQQYF. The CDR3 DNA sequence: TGTGCCAGCAGTCCCCCCCGGGGTCTCCAGCAGTACTTC.

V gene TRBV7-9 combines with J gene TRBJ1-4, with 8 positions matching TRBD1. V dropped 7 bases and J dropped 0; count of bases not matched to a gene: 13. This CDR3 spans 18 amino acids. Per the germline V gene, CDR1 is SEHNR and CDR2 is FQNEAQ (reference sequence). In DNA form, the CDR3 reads TGTGCCAGCAAACCGGGACAGGAAGCGTTTGCAACTAATGAAAAACTGTTTTTT. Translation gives CASKPGQEAFATNEKLFF.